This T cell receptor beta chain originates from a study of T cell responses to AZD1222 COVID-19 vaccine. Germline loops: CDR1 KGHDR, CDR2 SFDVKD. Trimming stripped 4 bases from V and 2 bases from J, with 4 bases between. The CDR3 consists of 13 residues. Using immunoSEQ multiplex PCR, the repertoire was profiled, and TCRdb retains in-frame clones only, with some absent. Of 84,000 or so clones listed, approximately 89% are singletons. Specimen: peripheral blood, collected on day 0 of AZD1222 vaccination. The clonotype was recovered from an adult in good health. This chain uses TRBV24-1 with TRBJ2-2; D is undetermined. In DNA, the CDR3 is TGTGCCACCAGTGACATAAACACCGGGGAGCTGTTTTTT. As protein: CATSDINTGELFF.